The clone carrying this T cell receptor (beta chain) was observed many times. Its antigen is unknown. These data belong to a study of CD8 T cells in ankylosing spondylitis. Points from the study as a whole: Ankylosing spondylitis blood seemed to carry a telltale TCR beta motif made of under ten highly homologous variants.

Libraries for TCR beta were made by quantitative 5'-RACE with molecular barcodes. Each CDR3 protein is one row after TCRdb ran MiXCR on the 5' RACE reads. The table records 200,000 to 250,000 distinct CDR3 sequences, around 19% of them present only once. V was cut by 10 bases and J by 2 bases, with 17 bases left in between. This CDR3 is 14 amino acids long. The sequenced sample was blood, either unsorted or a sorted T cell fraction (not recorded which). The receptor was isolated from a male donor with ankylosing spondylitis. The V call is TRBV12-3 or TRBV12-4, the J call TRBJ1-2; D gene unclear. Written as DNA, the CDR3 is TGTGCCACCGAGGCGGCGCCGGGAAACTATGGCTACACCTTC. Translated, it gives CATEAAPGNYGYTF.